The text below deals with one TCR beta chain. This sample is drawn from a study of T cells expressing NK-cell markers. Overall study: Sorted CD3+CD56-NKG2C+, CD3+CD56+NKG2C- and CD3+CD56+NKG2C+ T cells were the source of the TCR beta repertoires.

In germline, CDR1 is DFQATT, CDR2 SNEGSKA (reference sequence). The CDR3 is made up of 15 amino acids. TCRdb reanalyzed the 5' RACE reads and collapses them to one entry per CDR3 protein, without DNA. The data show some 440,000 distinct CDR3 sequences, and the top ten clones hold approximately 1.5%. The clonotype comes from a woman between 45 and 65 years old in good health. The sequencing input was blood T cells: a sorted CD56 or NKG2C T cell subset, CD4+ or CD8+ T cells, or bulk PBMC T cells (not recorded which). The V call is TRBV20-1, the J call TRBJ1-1; TCRdb's D call, TRBD1, is unchecked because there is no DNA. CDR3 amino acids: CSAIRDSVPNTEAFF.